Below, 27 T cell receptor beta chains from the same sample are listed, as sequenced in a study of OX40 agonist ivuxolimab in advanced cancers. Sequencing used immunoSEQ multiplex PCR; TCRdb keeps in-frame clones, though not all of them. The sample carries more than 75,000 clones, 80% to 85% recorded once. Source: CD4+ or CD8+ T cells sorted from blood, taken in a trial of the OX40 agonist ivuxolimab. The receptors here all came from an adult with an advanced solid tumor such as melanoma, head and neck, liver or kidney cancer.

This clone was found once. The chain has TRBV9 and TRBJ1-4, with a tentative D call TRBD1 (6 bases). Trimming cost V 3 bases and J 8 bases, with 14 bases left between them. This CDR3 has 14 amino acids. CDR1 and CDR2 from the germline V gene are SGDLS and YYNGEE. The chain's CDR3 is CASSADSLEEKLFF. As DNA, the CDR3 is TGTGCCAGCAGCGCGGACAGCTTGGAGGAAAAACTGTTTTTT. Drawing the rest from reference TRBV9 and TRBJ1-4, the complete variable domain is DSGVTQTPKHLITATGQRVTLRCSPRSGDLSVYWYQQSLDQGLQFLIQYYNGEERAKGNILERFSAQQFPDLHSELNLSSLELGDSALYFCASSADSLEEKLFFGSGTQLSVL.

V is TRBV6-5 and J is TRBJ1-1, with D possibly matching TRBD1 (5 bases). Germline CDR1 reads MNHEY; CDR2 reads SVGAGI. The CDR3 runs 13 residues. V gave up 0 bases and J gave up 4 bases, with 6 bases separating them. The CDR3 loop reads CASSYSRGTEAFF. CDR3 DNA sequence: TGTGCCAGCAGTTACTCTAGGGGCACTGAAGCTTTCTTT.

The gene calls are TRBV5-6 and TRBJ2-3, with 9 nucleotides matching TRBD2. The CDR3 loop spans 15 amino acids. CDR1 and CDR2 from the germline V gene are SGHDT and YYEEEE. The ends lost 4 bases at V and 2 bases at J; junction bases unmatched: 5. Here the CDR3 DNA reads TGTGCCAGCAGCGCGGGACTAGCCGACACAGATACGCAGTATTTT. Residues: CASSAGLADTDTQYF.

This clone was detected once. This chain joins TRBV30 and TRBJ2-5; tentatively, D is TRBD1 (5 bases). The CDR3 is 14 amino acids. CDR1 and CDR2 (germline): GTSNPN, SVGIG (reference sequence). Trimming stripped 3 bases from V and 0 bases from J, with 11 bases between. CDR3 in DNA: TGTGCCTGGAGGGCAGGGTCGTACCAAGAGACCCAGTACTTC. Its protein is CAWRAGSYQETQYF.

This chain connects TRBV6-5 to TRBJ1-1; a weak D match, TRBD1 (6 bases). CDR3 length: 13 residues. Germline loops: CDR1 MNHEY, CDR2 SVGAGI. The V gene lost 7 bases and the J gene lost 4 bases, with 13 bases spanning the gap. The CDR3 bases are TGTGCCAGCAACCCCACAGGGATCACTGAAGCTTTCTTT. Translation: CASNPTGITEAFF.

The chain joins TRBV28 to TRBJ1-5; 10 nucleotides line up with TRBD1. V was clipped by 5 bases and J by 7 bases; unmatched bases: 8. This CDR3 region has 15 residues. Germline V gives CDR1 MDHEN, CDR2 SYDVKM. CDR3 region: CASSILDRGYQPQHF. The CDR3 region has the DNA TGTGCCAGCAGTATATTGGACAGGGGGTACCAGCCCCAGCATTTT.

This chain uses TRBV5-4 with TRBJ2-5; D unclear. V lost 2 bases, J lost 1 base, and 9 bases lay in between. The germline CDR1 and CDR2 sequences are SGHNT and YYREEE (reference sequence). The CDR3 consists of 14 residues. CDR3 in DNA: TGTGCCAGCAGCTTACCGACGGGCCAAGAGACCCAGTACTTC. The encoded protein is CASSLPTGQETQYF.

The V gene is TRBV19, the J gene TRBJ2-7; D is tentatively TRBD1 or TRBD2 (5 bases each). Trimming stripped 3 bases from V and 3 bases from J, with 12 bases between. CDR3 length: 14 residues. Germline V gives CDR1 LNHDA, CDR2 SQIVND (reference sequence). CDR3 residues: CASSIGRGVYEQYF. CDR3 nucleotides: TGTGCCAGTAGTATTGGGCGAGGGGTCTACGAGCAGTACTTC.

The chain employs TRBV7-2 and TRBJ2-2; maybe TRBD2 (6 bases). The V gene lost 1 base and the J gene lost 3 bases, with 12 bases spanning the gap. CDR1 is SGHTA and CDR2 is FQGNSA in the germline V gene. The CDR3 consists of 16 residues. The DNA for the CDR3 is TGTGCCAGCAGCTTAGGCTGGGGGGAATACACCGGGGAGCTGTTTTTT. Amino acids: CASSLGWGEYTGELFF.

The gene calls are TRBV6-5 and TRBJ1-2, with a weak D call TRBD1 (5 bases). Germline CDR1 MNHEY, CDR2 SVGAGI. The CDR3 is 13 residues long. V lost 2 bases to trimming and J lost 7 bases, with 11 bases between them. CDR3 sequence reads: CASSYRGRGGYTF. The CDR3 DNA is TGTGCCAGCAGTTACAGGGGCCGGGGTGGCTACACCTTC.

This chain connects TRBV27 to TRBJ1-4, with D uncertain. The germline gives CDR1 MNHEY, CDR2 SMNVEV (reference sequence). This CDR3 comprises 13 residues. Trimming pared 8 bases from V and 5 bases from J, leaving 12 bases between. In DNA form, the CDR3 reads TGTGCCAGCGCGGGTCAGACGAATGAAAAACTGTTTTTT. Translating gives CASAGQTNEKLFF.

As DNA, the CDR3 is TGCGCCAGCAGCCAAGTCGGAGGACCTTCACCCCTCCACTTT. It is translated as CASSQVGGPSPLHF. The chain employs TRBV4-3 and TRBJ1-6, with D uncertain. CDR1 and CDR2 (germline): LGHNA, YSLEER. The V and J ends lost 1 base and 9 bases respectively, with 10 bases between them. CDR3 length: 14 residues.

The CDR3 here is CASSLTGQGGTEAFF. CDR3 DNA: TGTGCCAGCAGCTTAACGGGGCAGGGAGGCACTGAAGCTTTCTTT. This chain links TRBV7-3 with TRBJ1-1, with a possible D match to TRBD1 (5 bases). The germline CDR1 and CDR2 sequences are SGHTA and FQGTGA. Between the trimmed V and J ends, which lost 0 bases and 4 bases, there was a span of 12 bases. The CDR3 extends over 15 amino acids.

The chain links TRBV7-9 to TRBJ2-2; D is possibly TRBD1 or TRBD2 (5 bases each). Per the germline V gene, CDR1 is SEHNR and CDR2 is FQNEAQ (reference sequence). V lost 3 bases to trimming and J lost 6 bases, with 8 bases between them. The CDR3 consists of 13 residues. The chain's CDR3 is CASSLVGAGELFF. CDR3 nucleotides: TGTGCCAGCAGCTTGGTGGGGGCCGGGGAGCTGTTTTTT.

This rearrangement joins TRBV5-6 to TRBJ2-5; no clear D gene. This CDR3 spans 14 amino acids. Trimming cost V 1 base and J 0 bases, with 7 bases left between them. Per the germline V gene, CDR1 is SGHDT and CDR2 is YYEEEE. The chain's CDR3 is CASSLSAYQETQYF. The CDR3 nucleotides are TGTGCCAGCAGCTTGTCTGCATACCAAGAGACCCAGTACTTC.

Here the CDR3 reads CASSIRQGRDTGELFF. The CDR3 DNA follows: TGTGCCAGCTCAATCCGACAGGGGCGGGACACCGGGGAGCTGTTTTTT. The chain recombines TRBV18 with TRBJ2-2, with 8 nucleotides matching TRBD1. The CDR3 contains 16 residues. The ends lost 5 bases at V and 3 bases at J; junction bases unmatched: 8. Germline CDR1 and CDR2: KGHSH and LQKENI.

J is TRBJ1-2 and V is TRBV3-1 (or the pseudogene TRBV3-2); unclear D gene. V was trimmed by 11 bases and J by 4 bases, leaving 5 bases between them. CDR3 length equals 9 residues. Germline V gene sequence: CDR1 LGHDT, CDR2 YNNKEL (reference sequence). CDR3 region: CAGPYGYTF. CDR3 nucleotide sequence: TGTGCCGGGCCCTATGGCTACACCTTC.

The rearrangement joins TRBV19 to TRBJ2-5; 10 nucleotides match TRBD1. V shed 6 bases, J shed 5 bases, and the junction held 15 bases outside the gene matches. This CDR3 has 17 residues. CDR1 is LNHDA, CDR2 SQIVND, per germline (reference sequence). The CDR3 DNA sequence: TGTGCCAGTAGACCCTCCAGGGGACAGGGGCGAGGGGAGACCCAGTACTTC. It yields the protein CASRPSRGQGRGETQYF.

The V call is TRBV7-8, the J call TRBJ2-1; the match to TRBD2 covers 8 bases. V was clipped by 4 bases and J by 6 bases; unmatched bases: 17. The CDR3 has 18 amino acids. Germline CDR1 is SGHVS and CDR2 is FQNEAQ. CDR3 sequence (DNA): TGTGCCAGCAGCTCCCGACGAAGAGGACTAGCAGAGATCAATGAGCAGTTCTTC. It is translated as CASSSRRRGLAEINEQFF.

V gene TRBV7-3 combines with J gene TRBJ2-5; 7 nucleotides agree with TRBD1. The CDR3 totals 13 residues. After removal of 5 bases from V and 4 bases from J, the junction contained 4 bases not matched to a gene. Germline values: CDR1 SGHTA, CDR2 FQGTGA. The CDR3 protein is CASSTRDRETQYF. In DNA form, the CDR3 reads TGTGCCAGCAGCACCCGGGACAGAGAGACCCAGTACTTC. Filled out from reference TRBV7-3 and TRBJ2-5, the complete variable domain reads GAGVSQTPSNKVTEKGKYVELRCDPISGHTALYWYRQSLGQGPEFLIYFQGTGAADDSGLPNDRFFAVRPEGSVSTLKIQRTERGDSAVYLCASSTRDRETQYFGPGTRLLVL.

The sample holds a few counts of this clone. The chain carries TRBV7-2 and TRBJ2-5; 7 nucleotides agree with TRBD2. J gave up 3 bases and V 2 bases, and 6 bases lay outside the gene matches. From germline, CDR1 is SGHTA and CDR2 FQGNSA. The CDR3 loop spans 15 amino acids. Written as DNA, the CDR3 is TGTGCCAGCAGCTTATTAGGTCTAGCGGAAGAGACCCAGTACTTC. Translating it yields CASSLLGLAEETQYF.

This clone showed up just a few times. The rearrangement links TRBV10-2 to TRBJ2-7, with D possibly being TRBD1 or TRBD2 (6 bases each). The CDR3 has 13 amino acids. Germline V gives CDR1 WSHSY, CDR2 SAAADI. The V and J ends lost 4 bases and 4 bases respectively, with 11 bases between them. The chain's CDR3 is CASSVGGVYEQYV. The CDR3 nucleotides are TGCGCCAGCAGTGTCGGGGGCGTTTACGAGCAGTACGTC.

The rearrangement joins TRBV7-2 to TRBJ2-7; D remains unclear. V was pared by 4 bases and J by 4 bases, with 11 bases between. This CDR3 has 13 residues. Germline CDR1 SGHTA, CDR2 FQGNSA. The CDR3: CASSYHKAYEQYF. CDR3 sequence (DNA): TGTGCCAGCAGCTACCACAAGGCGTACGAGCAGTACTTC.

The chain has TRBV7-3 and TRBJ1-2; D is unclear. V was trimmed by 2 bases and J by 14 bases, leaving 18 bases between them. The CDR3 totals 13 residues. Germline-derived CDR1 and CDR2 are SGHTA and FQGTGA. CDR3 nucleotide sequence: TGTGCCAGCAGCTTAGGCTTAGGCCGAGGCTTTACCTTC. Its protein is CASSLGLGRGFTF.

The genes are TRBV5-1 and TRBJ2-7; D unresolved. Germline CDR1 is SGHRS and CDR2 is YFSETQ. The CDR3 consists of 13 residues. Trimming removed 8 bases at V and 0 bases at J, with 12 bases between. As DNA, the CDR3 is TGCGCCAGTTATCCTGGATTCTCCTACGAGCAGTACGTC. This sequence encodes CASYPGFSYEQYV.

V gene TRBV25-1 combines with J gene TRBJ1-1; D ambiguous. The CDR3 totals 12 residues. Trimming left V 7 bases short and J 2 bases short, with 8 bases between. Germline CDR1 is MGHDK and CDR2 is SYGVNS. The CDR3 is CASTVSNTEAFF. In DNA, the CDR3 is TGTGCCAGCACCGTAAGTAACACTGAAGCTTTCTTT. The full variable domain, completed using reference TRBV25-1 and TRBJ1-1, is EADIYQTPRYLVIGTGKKITLECSQTMGHDKMYWYQQDPGMELHLIHYSYGVNSTEKGDLSSESTVSRIRTEHFPLTLESARPSHTSQYLCASTVSNTEAFFGQGTRLTVV.

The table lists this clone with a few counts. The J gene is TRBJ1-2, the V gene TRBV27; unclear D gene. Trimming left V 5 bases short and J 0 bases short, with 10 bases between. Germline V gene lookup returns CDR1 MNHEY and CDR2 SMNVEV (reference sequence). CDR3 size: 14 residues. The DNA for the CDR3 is TGTGCCAGCAGTCCCCAGGCAACTAACTATGGCTACACCTTC. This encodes CASSPQATNYGYTF.